This TCR beta chain was sequenced during a study of shared clonotypes between healthy human individuals. Study outcomes and limitations: It was observed that approximately 5% of naive CD4 clonotypes were shared across four donors. Limitation of the genetic and exposure-history diversity represented came from the few donors.

In the sorted-subset replicate PCRs, 200 ng DNA, 25,000 to 30,000 T cell genomes, was used. Clones were read by immunoSEQ multiplex PCR, and TCRdb kept only the in-frame ones, dropping some. This sample has 2 million to 3 million clones, with 80% to 95% found just once. Points on this clone: Its antigen is unidentified.

The CDR3 consists of 16 residues. In germline, CDR1 is SGDLS, CDR2 YYNGEE. J gave up 2 bases and V 3 bases, and 6 bases lay outside the gene matches. This TCR was recovered from a man aged 18 to 29 in good health. Some clones in this sample may be carry-over from other donors' samples. V is TRBV9 and J is TRBJ2-3, with 10 bases aligning to TRBD2. The source material was naive CD4+ T cells from PBMCs. Indicated subset: CD45RA+ positively selected. The CDR3: CASSASGSVPTDTQYF. CDR3 sequence (DNA): TGTGCCAGCAGCGCTAGCGGGAGCGTCCCCACAGATACGCAGTATTTT. The full variable domain, in which reference TRBV9 and TRBJ2-3 provide the parts outside the CDR3, is DSGVTQTPKHLITATGQRVTLRCSPRSGDLSVYWYQQSLDQGLQFLIQYYNGEERAKGNILERFSAQQFPDLHSELNLSSLELGDSALYFCASSASGSVPTDTQYFGPGTRLTVL.